This is a list of T cell receptor beta chains from one sample in a study of tumor-infiltrating lymphocytes in primary liver carcinoma. TCRdb analysed the multiplex PCR reads with MiXCR anew, one entry per CDR3 protein. In the table there are 200,000 or so distinct CDR3 sequences, almost 65% of which are singletons. Input material: peripheral blood. These receptors originate from an older woman with primary liver carcinoma and hepatitis B virus infection. Each CDR3 is given with its conserved first and last residue. D genes are given only for firm matches. Clone size appears in some rows only: once, few, many, or a class for an expanded clone.

d_call	j_call	clone_size	v_call	cdr3_nt	cdr3_aa
TRBD1	TRBJ1-1	.	TRBV11-3	TGTGCCAGCAGTAAACCGCCTATACAGGGGGACACTGAAGCTTTCTTT	CASSKPPIQGDTEAFF
TRBD2	TRBJ2-2	once	TRBV18	TGTGCCAGCTCACCACTAGCGGGAAAAATCACCGGGGAGCTGTTTTTT	CASSPLAGKITGELFF
.	TRBJ1-5	few	TRBV28	TGTGCCAGCACGCGGCCGAATCAGCCCCAGCATTTT	CASTRPNQPQHF
TRBD2	TRBJ2-3	.	TRBV29-1	TGCAGCGTTGTACCGGGGGGACTAGCGGGCACAGATACGCAGTATTTC	CSVVPGGLAGTDTQYF
.	TRBJ2-7	.	TRBV11-1	TGTGCCATCAGCCCTACGTCTATCAACTACGAGCAGTACTTC	CAISPTSINYEQYF
TRBD2	TRBJ2-3	.	TRBV11-1	TGTGCCAGCAGCTTACGGACAAGGACTAGCGGGAGAAGAGATACGCGGTATTTT	CASSLRTRTSGRRDTRYF
TRBD2	TRBJ2-1	.	TRBV11-2	TGTGCCACCAGCTTAGTAGCGGGAGATAGTGGTGGGCAGTTCTTC	CATSLVAGDSGGQFF
.	TRBJ2-1	.	TRBV7-3	TGTGCCAGCAGCATCGGCCTCTACAATGAGCAGTTCTTC	CASSIGLYNEQFF
.	TRBJ1-6	many	TRBV4-2	TGTGCCAGCAGCCCCGAGCAAAACAGGGTGTATAATTCACCCCTCCACTTT	CASSPEQNRVYNSPLHF
.	TRBJ2-1	many	TRBV6-5	TGTGCCAGCAGCCCCCGGTTCAATGAGCAGTTCTTC	CASSPRFNEQFF
TRBD2	TRBJ2-1	.	TRBV4-1	TGCGCCAGCAGCCCAATTCCCGGGACTAGCTTCGAGAGCTCCTATATTGGGCAGTTCTTC	CASSPIPGTSFESSYIGQFF
.	TRBJ2-3	few	TRBV5-4	TGTGCCAGCAGCTTGGTCAGCAATATTGACACAGATAAGCAGTATTTT	CASSLVSNIDTDKQYF
TRBD2	TRBJ2-7	.	TRBV20-1	TGCAGAGCCTGGTACAGCGGGAGCTCCTACGAGCAGTACTTC	CRAWYSGSSYEQYF
.	TRBJ2-1	once	TRBV6-2/TRBV6-3	TGTGTCAGCAACCTACAGGGCTACAATGAGCAGTTCTTC	CVSNLQGYNEQFF
.	TRBJ2-3	.	TRBV4-2	TGTGCCAGCAGCCAAATTACGGCCAGCACAGATACGCAGTATTTT	CASSQITASTDTQYF
TRBD1	TRBJ2-3	.	TRBV29-1	TGCAGCGCCGGGGACAGCAAAACAGCTACGCAGTATTTT	CSAGDSKTATQYF
.	TRBJ2-3	few	TRBV6-1	TGTGCCAGCAGTTCACCGGACAGTCGGTATACGCAGTATTTT	CASSSPDSRYTQYF
TRBD2	TRBJ2-7	once	TRBV11-2	TGTGCCAGCAGCGTAGAAGGTAGCGGGATGCTCGAGCAGTACTTC	CASSVEGSGMLEQYF
TRBD1	TRBJ2-7	.	TRBV18	TGCGCCAGCTCACCGACAGGGTCCTACAAGCAGTACTTC	CASSPTGSYKQYF
.	TRBJ2-1	.	TRBV11-2	TGTGCCAACAGCTTAGATAGGGATGATGAGCAATTCTTC	CANSLDRDDEQFF
.	TRBJ1-3	.	TRBV29-1	TGCAGCGTTATCCAGGACGCTGGAAACGCCATATATTTT	CSVIQDAGNAIYF
TRBD1	TRBJ2-7	few	TRBV14	TGTGCCAGCAGCCAAGATCTCGGACAGGGGAACCACGAGCAGTACTTC	CASSQDLGQGNHEQYF
.	TRBJ2-2	once	TRBV11-3	TGTGCCAGCAGCACCGGGGGGCTCTCAATCCCTGGGGATCTGTTTTTT	CASSTGGLSIPGDLFF
.	TRBJ2-7	few	TRBV7-9	TGTGCCAGCAGCCCGTACCGGGCCGGGGCCCTTTACGAGCAGTACTTC	CASSPYRAGALYEQYF
.	TRBJ1-1	few	TRBV29-1	TGCAGCGGGGGGGACATCAGTTTGAACACTGAAGCTTTCTTT	CSGGDISLNTEAFF
.	TRBJ1-2	many	TRBV12-3/TRBV12-4	TGTGCCAGCAGTTCCCGAGAGACCTATGGCTACACCTTC	CASSSRETYGYTF
TRBD1	TRBJ1-4	many	TRBV4-1	TGCGCCAGCAGCCGAGACGGGACAGAAACTAATGAAAAACTGTTTTTT	CASSRDGTETNEKLFF
.	TRBJ1-2	.	TRBV29-1	TGCAGCGTATCCCGAGATTGGGGGGGCTGCGCCTTC	CSVSRDWGGCAF
.	TRBJ1-1	.	TRBV5-5	TGTGCCAGCAGCTTAAAAGGCTGGTGGTGGAACACTGAAGCTTTCTTT	CASSLKGWWWNTEAFF
.	TRBJ2-7	many	TRBV12-3/TRBV12-4	TGTGCCAGCAGTTTGTTTGGCGGGCCCTCCTACGAGCAGTACTTC	CASSLFGGPSYEQYF
.	TRBJ2-2	.	TRBV5-1	TGCGCCAGCAGCTTGACTAGGGGGGCGAACACCGGGGAGCTGTTTTTT	CASSLTRGANTGELFF
.	TRBJ2-7	.	TRBV11-2	TGTGCCAGCAGCTCGGAAACCAGCGAGCAGTACTTC	CASSSETSEQYF
.	TRBJ2-2	.	TRBV6-6	TGTGCCAGCAGTTACTCGGGAGGCGGGAAGCTGGTTTTT	CASSYSGGGKLVF
.	TRBJ2-7	many	TRBV5-6	TGTGCCAGCAGCTTTTCCCGTTACGAGCAGTACTTC	CASSFSRYEQYF
TRBD2	TRBJ2-2	.	TRBV11-3	TGTGCCAGCAGCTTAGATCACTTGCGGACTAGAGGGACTGGCGGGGAACTGTTTTTT	CASSLDHLRTRGTGGELFF
.	TRBJ2-3	.	TRBV11-2	TGTGCCAGCAGTTTAGAAGGTAGCAGGGCAGATACGCTGTATTTT	CASSLEGSRADTLYF
.	TRBJ2-7	.	TRBV11-2	TGTGCCAGCAGTCGGACGGAATACTACGAGCAGTACTTC	CASSRTEYYEQYF
.	TRBJ2-3	.	TRBV11-1	TGTGCCAGCAGCTTAGCGGTCAGCACAAATACGCAGTACTTT	CASSLAVSTNTQYF
.	TRBJ2-3	many	TRBV5-5	TGTGCCAGCAGCCTAGCCCTCGCAGATACGCAGTATTTT	CASSLALADTQYF
TRBD1	TRBJ1-5	.	TRBV6-5	TGTGCAGGCAGTTACCCAGACAGGGGGGACCAGCCCCAGCATTTT	CAGSYPDRGDQPQHF
TRBD1	TRBJ2-7	.	TRBV11-2	TGTGCCAGCAGCCTCGGGACAGGGGTGGCCTACAAGCAGTACTTC	CASSLGTGVAYKQYF
.	TRBJ2-1	many	TRBV4-2	TGTGCCAGCAGCCCGGACCGAGGGGAGCCAGGGGAGCAGTTCTTC	CASSPDRGEPGEQFF
.	TRBJ2-7	many	TRBV5-6	TGTGCCAGCAGCCCCAACTCAGTCTACGAGCAGTACTTC	CASSPNSVYEQYF
.	TRBJ2-2	.	TRBV11-3	TGTGCCAGCAGCAGACGGGGGGCGAACACCGGGGAGTTGTTTTTT	CASSRRGANTGELFF
.	TRBJ2-6	.	TRBV11-2	TGTGCCATCAGCGCCGGGCCGTCTGGGGCCAACGTCCTGACTTTC	CAISAGPSGANVLTF
TRBD2	TRBJ2-3	.	TRBV5-1	TGCGCCAGCAGCCCTCTAGCGGGAGGGCTAGATACGCAGTATTTT	CASSPLAGGLDTQYF
.	TRBJ2-1	many	TRBV5-5	TGTGCCAGCAGTCCACGAGCGGACAGCTCCTACAATGAGCAGTTCTTC	CASSPRADSSYNEQFF
TRBD1	TRBJ1-5	.	TRBV7-9	TGTACCAGCAGCTTAGTGGGACAGGGTCATCAGCCCCAGCTTTTT	CTSSLVGQGHQPQLF
.	TRBJ1-2	many	TRBV5-4	TGTGCCAGCAGCTTGGGGCAGGGGTTCAACTATGGCTACACCTTC	CASSLGQGFNYGYTF
.	TRBJ2-5	few	TRBV14	TGTGCCAGCAGCCCGGCCGCGGGGACCCAGTACTTC	CASSPAAGTQYF
TRBD2	TRBJ2-2	few	TRBV19	TGTGCCAGTAGTATAGCCACTAGCGGGAGGTACACCGGGGAGCTGTTTTTT	CASSIATSGRYTGELFF
.	TRBJ2-7	.	TRBV12-3/TRBV12-4	TGTGCCAGCAGCTTGAACTACGGGCAGTACTTC	CASSLNYGQYF
.	TRBJ1-5	few	TRBV24-1	TGTGCCACCAGTTCCGGGGCCCTCAATCAGCCCCAGCATTTT	CATSSGALNQPQHF
.	TRBJ2-1	.	TRBV11-3	TGTGCCAACAGCTTACTAGCTGGAGGTATCAATGAGCAGTTCTTC	CANSLLAGGINEQFF
.	TRBJ1-1	few	TRBV30	TGTGCCTGGACACGCAGAGGCTCCCAGAACACTGAAGCTTTCTTT	CAWTRRGSQNTEAFF